This T cell receptor beta chain originates from a study of T cell repertoires in cytomegalovirus infection. Study context: Public TCR beta signatures were indicative of both CMV infection and a matching HLA type.

TCRdb fed the reads into MiXCR, producing one record per CDR3 protein. This sample has roughly 240,000 distinct CDR3 sequences; approximately 7% occur once, and the top ten carry around 6.5%. Many counts were recorded for this clonotype. The antigen is not known. Germline V gene lookup returns CDR1 MDHEN and CDR2 SYDVKM. Losses at the gene ends were 5 bases for V and 0 bases for J; bases not matched to a gene: 7. This CDR3 contains 15 residues. Whole-study findings and limits: The study identified carriers of CMV plus the relevant HLA from cumulative public TCR beta family frequency.

This sequence was found in a human donor in good health (CMV status not recorded). Some clones in this sample may be carry-over from other donors' samples. The specimen was PBMCs. The chain combines TRBV28 with TRBJ2-7, with 7 bases fitting TRBD1. CDR3: CASSPWTGSSYEQYF. CDR3 coding DNA: TGTGCCAGCAGTCCGTGGACAGGCAGCTCCTACGAGCAGTACTTC.